A single sample is the source of the 4 T cell receptor beta chains below, sequenced in a study of blood T cell repertoires in COVID-19. TCRdb's copy holds only in-frame clones and misses some; the assay was immunoSEQ multiplex PCR. The data contain 270,000 or so clones, roughly 89% of them singletons. Sequences were obtained from peripheral blood. The receptors shown here come from a man aged 35 to 55 with acute or convalescent COVID-19.

This clone was seen once. This chain joins TRBV1 and TRBJ2-7; the DNA was not used to check the table's D call, TRBD2. TRBV1 is classified as a pseudogene. CDR3 size: 15 residues. CDR3 in DNA: TGCACCAGCAGCCAAGAACGGGACTTCACCTACGAGCAGTACTTC. Amino acids: CTSSQERDFTYEQYF.

The chain combines TRBV5-6 with TRBJ1-5, with 9 bases aligning to TRBD1. This CDR3 has 16 amino acids. Germline CDR1 SGHDT, CDR2 YYEEEE. Trimming took 2 bases from V and 8 from J; bases not matched to a gene: 11. The DNA of the CDR3 is TGTGCCAGCAGCTTCCTAAGGACAGGGGATAGTGAGCCCCAGCATTTT. This gives the protein CASSFLRTGDSEPQHF.

The chain couples TRBV13 to TRBJ2-1, with 9 bases fitting TRBD1. V was pared by 0 bases and J by 2 bases, with 2 bases of the junction left unmatched. Germline V lookup: CDR1 PRHDT, CDR2 FYEKMQ (reference sequence). The CDR3 runs to 16 residues. DNA for the CDR3: TGTGCCAGCAGCTTAGGACAGGGGGCCCCCTACAATGAGCAGTTCTTC. Translating it yields CASSLGQGAPYNEQFF.

The V gene is TRBV5-6, the J gene TRBJ1-2; D is ambiguous. The CDR3 consists of 16 residues. From germline, CDR1 is SGHDT and CDR2 YYEEEE. The ends were cut back, 6 bases at V and 2 bases at J, with 20 bases in the middle. The CDR3: CASTALVYGENYGYTF. The DNA of the CDR3 is TGTGCCAGCACCGCGCTCGTTTATGGGGAGAACTATGGCTACACCTTC.